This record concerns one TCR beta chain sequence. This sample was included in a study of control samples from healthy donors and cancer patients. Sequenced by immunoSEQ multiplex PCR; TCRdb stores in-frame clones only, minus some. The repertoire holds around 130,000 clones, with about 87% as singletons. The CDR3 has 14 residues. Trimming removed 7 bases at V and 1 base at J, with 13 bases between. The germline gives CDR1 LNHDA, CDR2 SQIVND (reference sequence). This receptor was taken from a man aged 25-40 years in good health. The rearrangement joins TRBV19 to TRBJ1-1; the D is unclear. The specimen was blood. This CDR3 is CASTKVTSNTEAFF. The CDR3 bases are TGTGCCAGTACAAAAGTAACATCGAACACTGAAGCTTTCTTT. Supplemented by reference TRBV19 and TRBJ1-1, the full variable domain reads DGGITQSPKYLFRKEGQNVTLSCEQNLNHDAMYWYRQDPGQGLRLIYYSQIVNDFQKGDIAEGYSVSREKKESFPLTVTSAQKNPTAFYLCASTKVTSNTEAFFGQGTRLTVV.